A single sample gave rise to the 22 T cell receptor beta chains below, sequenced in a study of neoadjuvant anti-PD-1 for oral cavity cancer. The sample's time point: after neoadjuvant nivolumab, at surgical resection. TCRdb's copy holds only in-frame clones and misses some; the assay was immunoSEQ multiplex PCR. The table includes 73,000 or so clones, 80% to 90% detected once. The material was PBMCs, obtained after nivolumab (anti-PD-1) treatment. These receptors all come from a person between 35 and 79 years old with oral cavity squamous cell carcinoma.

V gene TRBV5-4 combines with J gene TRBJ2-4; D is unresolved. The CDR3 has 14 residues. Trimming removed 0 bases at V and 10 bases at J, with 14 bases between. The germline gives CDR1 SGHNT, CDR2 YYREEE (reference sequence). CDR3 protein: CASSLEGFAGIQYF. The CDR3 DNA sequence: TGTGCCAGCAGCTTGGAAGGATTCGCTGGGATTCAGTACTTC.

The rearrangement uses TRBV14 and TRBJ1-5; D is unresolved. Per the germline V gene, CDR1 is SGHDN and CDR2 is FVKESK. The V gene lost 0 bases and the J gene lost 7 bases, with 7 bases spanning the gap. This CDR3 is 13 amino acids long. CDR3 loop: CASSQDERQPQHF. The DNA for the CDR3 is TGTGCCAGCAGCCAAGATGAAAGGCAGCCCCAGCATTTT. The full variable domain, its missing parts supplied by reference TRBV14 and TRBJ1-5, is EAGVTQFPSHSVIEKGQTVTLRCDPISGHDNLYWYRRVMGKEIKFLLHFVKESKQDESGMPNNRFLAERTGGTYSTLKVQPAELEDSGVYFCASSQDERQPQHFGDGTRLSIL.

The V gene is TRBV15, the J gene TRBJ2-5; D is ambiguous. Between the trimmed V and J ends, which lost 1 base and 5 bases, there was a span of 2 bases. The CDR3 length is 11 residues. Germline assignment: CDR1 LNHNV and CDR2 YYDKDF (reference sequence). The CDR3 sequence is CATSRGETQYF. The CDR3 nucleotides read TGTGCCACCAGCAGAGGGGAGACCCAGTACTTC.

CDR3 sequence: CASMMTGSAGGTGELFF. CDR3 coding DNA: TGTGCCAGCATGATGACAGGGAGCGCAGGGGGCACCGGGGAGCTGTTTTTT. The chain recombines TRBV2 with TRBJ2-2; 7 bases map to TRBD1. The CDR3 is made up of 17 amino acids. Germline assignment: CDR1 SNHLY and CDR2 FYNNEI. Losses at the gene ends were 7 bases for V and 4 bases for J; bases not matched to a gene: 15.

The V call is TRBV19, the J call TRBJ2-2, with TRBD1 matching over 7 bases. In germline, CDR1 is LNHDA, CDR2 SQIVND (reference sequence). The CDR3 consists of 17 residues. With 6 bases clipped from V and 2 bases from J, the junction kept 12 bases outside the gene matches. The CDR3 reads CASSLTGTQKNTGELFF. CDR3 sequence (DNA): TGTGCCAGTAGCCTGACAGGGACCCAAAAAAACACCGGGGAGCTGTTTTTT.

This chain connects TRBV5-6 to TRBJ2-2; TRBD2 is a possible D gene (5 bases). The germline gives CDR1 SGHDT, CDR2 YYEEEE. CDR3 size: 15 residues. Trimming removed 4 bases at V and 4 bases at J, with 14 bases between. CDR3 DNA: TGTGCCAGCAGCCCAGGACTGGGTAGCACCGGGGAGCTGTTTTTT. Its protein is CASSPGLGSTGELFF.

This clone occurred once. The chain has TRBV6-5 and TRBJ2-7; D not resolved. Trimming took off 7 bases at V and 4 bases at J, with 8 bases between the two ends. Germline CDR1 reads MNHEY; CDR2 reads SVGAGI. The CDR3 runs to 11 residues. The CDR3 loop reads CASKNEYEQYF. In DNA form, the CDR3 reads TGTGCCAGCAAAAATGAGTACGAGCAGTACTTC.

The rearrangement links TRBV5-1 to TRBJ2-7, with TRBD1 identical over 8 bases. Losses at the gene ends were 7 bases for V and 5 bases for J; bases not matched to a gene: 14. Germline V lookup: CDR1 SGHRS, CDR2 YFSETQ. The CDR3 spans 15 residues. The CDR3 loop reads CASSVSGQGVNEQYF. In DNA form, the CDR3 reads TGCGCCAGCTCGGTGTCAGGACAGGGAGTCAACGAGCAGTACTTC.

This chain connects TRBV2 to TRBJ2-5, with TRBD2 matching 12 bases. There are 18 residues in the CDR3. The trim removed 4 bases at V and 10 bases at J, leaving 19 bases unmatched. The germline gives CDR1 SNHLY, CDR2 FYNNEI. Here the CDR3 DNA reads TGTGCCAGCAGTGCCCAGCGACTAGCGGGAGTTCAGTCGGGTGACCAGTACTTC. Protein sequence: CASSAQRLAGVQSGDQYF.

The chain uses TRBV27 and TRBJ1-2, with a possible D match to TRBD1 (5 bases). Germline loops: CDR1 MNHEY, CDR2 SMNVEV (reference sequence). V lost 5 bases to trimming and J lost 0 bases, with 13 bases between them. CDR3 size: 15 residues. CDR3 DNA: TGTGCCAGCAGTCCGGGGGTCGAGTCTAACTATGGCTACACCTTC. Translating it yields CASSPGVESNYGYTF.

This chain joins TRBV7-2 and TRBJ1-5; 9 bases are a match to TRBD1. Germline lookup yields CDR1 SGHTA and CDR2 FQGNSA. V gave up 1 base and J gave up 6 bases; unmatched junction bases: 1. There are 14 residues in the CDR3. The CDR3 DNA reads TGTGCCAGCAGCTTAGGACAGGGGGGTCAGCCCCAGCATTTT. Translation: CASSLGQGGQPQHF. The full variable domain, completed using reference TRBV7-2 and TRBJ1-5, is GAGVSQSPSNKVTEKGKDVELRCDPISGHTALYWYRQSLGQGLEFLIYFQGNSAPDKSGLPSDRFSAERTGGSVSTLTIQRTQQEDSAVYLCASSLGQGGQPQHFGDGTRLSIL.

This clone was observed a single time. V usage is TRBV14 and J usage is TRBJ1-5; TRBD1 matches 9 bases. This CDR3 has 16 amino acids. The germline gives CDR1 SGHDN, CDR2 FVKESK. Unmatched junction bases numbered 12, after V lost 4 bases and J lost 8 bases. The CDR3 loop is CASSPGGQGVGEPQHF. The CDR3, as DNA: TGTGCCAGCAGCCCCGGGGGACAGGGTGTGGGTGAGCCCCAGCATTTT.

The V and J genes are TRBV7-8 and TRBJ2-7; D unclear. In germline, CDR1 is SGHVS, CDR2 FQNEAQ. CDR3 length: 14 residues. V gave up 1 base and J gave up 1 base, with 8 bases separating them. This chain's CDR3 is CASSLEGGSYEQYF. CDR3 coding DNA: TGTGCCAGCAGCTTAGAGGGCGGATCCTACGAGCAGTACTTC.

The CDR3 DNA sequence: TGCGCCAGCAGCGGGGGGACAGGGGGCTCTTACGAGCAGTACTTC. Translated: CASSGGTGGSYEQYF. The chain is built from TRBV5-1 and TRBJ2-7, with 12 bases matching TRBD1. Losses at the gene ends were 4 bases for V and 4 bases for J; bases not matched to a gene: 6. The CDR3 contains 15 residues. CDR1 and CDR2 from the germline V gene are SGHRS and YFSETQ.

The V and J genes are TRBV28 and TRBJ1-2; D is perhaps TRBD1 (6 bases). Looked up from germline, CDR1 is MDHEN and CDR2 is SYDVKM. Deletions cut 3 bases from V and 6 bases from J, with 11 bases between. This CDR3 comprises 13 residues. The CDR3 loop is CASSFQGTDGYTF. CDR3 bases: TGTGCCAGCAGTTTTCAGGGGACGGATGGCTACACCTTC.

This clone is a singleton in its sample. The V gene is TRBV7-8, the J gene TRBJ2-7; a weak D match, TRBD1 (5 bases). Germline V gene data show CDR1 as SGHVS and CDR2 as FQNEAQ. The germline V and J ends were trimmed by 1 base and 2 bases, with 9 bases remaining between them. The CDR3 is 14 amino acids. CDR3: CASSLGAGPYEQYF. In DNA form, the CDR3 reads TGTGCCAGCAGCTTAGGGGCAGGGCCCTACGAGCAGTACTTC.

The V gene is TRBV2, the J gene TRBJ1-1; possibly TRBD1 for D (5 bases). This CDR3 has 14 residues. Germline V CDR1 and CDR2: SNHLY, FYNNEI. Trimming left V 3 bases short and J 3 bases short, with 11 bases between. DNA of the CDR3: TGTGCCAGCAGTGAGATCCGGGGCTACACTGAAGCTTTCTTT. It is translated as CASSEIRGYTEAFF.

The CDR3 DNA reads TGTGCCAGCAGCTTAGGCTCGGGGAGGACCGGGGAGCTGTTTTTT. Its protein is CASSLGSGRTGELFF. This chain uses TRBV11-2 with TRBJ2-2, with D possibly being TRBD2 (6 bases). The CDR3 length is 15 residues. Germline assignment: CDR1 SGHAT and CDR2 FQNNGV. Trimming removed 1 base from V and 5 bases from J, with 11 bases in between.

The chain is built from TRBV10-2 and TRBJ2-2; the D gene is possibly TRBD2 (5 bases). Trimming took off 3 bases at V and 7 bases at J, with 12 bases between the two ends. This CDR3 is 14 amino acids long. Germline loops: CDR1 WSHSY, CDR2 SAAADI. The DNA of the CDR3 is TGCGCCAGCAGTGACTTTAGAGGGTACGGGGAGCTGTTTTTT. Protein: CASSDFRGYGELFF.

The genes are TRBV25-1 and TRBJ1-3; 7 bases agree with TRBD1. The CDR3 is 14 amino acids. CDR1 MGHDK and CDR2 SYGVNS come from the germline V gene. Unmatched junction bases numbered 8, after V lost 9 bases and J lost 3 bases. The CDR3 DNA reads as TGTGCCAGTCGAGGGAGACAGGGTGGAAACACCATATATTTT. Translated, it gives CASRGRQGGNTIYF. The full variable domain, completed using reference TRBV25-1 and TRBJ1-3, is EADIYQTPRYLVIGTGKKITLECSQTMGHDKMYWYQQDPGMELHLIHYSYGVNSTEKGDLSSESTVSRIRTEHFPLTLESARPSHTSQYLCASRGRQGGNTIYFGEGSWLTVV.

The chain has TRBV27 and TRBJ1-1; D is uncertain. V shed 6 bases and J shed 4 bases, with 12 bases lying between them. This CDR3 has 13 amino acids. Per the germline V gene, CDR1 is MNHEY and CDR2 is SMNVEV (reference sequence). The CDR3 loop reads CASSPPLLTEAFF. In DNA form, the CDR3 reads TGTGCCAGCAGCCCCCCCTTACTCACTGAAGCTTTCTTT.

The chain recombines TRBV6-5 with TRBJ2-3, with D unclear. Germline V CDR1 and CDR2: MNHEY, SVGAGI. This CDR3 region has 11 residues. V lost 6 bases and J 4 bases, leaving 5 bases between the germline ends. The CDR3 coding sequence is TGTGCCAGCAGCCAAGCAGATACGCAGTATTTT. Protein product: CASSQADTQYF.